The rows below give T cell receptor beta chains drawn from one sample of a study of Graves' ophthalmopathy and Graves' hyperthyroidism. TCRdb reprocessed the multiplex PCR reads with MiXCR, giving one entry per CDR3 protein. The sample carries about 740,000 distinct CDR3 sequences, around 40% recorded once. The material sequenced was peripheral blood. These receptors were taken from an adult man with Graves' ophthalmopathy. The conserved cysteine and the conserved F or W are not part of the CDR3 here. The order of the fields is D gene, CDR3 length, V gene, J gene, CDR3 protein. The D gene is left open where the match is weak.

>-|14|TRBV4-1|TRBJ2-7
ASSQGEWGPPLEQY
>TRBD1|15|TRBV9|TRBJ2-2
ASSPTGQGAGTGELF
>TRBD2|14|TRBV19|TRBJ2-5
ASSLGVAGSQETQY
>-|12|TRBV7-9|TRBJ1-2
ASSPTTEEYGYT
>TRBD2|13|TRBV7-9|TRBJ2-5
ASSSIGLAGVTQY
>-|12|TRBV19|TRBJ1-6
ASSIQGPNSPLH
>-|11|TRBV2|TRBJ1-1
ASLPLKDSEAF
>-|14|TRBV10-3|TRBJ1-3
AITGPGTSSGNTIY
>-|12|TRBV4-3|TRBJ1-5
ASSQGTPGQPQH
>TRBD1|14|TRBV7-9|TRBJ2-2
ASSSSGTGITGELF
>-|12|TRBV7-2|TRBJ2-7
ASSQEYGTYEQY
>-|12|TRBV10-1|TRBJ1-6
ASSEQRGNSPLH
>-|11|TRBV24-1|TRBJ2-2
APRPSSTGELF
>-|8|TRBV19|TRBJ2-6
ASSTFLLT
>TRBD2|14|TRBV12-3/TRBV12-4|-
ASSNNLAGGRGEQF
>-|14|TRBV25-1|TRBJ2-2
ASSQMGHLNTGELF
>TRBD1|14|TRBV20-1|TRBJ1-1
SARRVGGQGGSEAF
>-|9|TRBV29-1|TRBJ2-7
SVEWGGTAY
>-|12|TRBV10-3|TRBJ2-5
AISEPSQTETQY
>-|12|TRBV5-1|TRBJ1-4
ASSPVNPNEKLF
>TRBD1|13|TRBV19|TRBJ1-5
ASSWTGESNQPQH
>-|12|TRBV6-6|TRBJ1-1
ASSRGQWPTEAF
>TRBD1|11|TRBV19|TRBJ1-1
ASSIGQGAGAF
>TRBD2|14|TRBV25-1|TRBJ2-2
ASSARKAGGTGELF
>TRBD1|13|TRBV15|TRBJ1-2
ATSKSGQGAGGYT
>-|12|TRBV12-3/TRBV12-4|TRBJ2-7
ASSLDNTGNEQY
>-|13|TRBV11-2|TRBJ1-3
ASSPRGLAGNAIY
>TRBD1|12|TRBV5-1|TRBJ2-7
ASSLEGQSYEQY
>TRBD2|13|TRBV25-1|TRBJ2-2
ASKEGGGVPGELF
>TRBD1|13|TRBV9|TRBJ2-5
ASSATGGLGETQY
>-|12|TRBV2|TRBJ2-7
ASSESAGLYEQY
>-|12|TRBV7-8|TRBJ1-2
ASSLAGVQDGYT
>TRBD1|12|TRBV20-1|TRBJ1-1
SARGPGGPAEAF
>-|9|TRBV7-2|TRBJ2-7
ASSSSGLQY
>TRBD2|14|TRBV29-1|TRBJ2-3
SAKGLAGTSTDTQY
>-|12|TRBV9|TRBJ2-7
ASSEMGTDYEQY
>-|11|TRBV29-1|TRBJ2-5
SVEEHQQETQY
>-|12|TRBV19|TRBJ1-5
ASTETGLYQPQH
>TRBD1|11|TRBV7-9|TRBJ1-2
ASSPGTVYGYT
>-|12|TRBV20-1|TRBJ1-1
SARASGLTTEAF
>-|12|TRBV11-2|TRBJ1-1
ASSFRGYNTEAF
>TRBD2|14|TRBV2|TRBJ2-5
ASSDPRAGGQETQY
>-|9|TRBV10-3|TRBJ2-7
AISSADEQY
>-|14|TRBV10-3|TRBJ1-4
AISERARGANEKLF
>TRBD2|13|TRBV10-3|TRBJ2-2
ASTLLAGGPGELF
>-|12|TRBV10-3|TRBJ1-4
ASSGGGTNEKLF
>TRBD2|12|TRBV10-1|TRBJ2-1
ASSGTSGSGEQF
>TRBD2|13|TRBV10-3|TRBJ2-5
AISDFTGRAETQY
>TRBD1|12|TRBV28|TRBJ2-5
ASGDRDFQETQY
>-|11|TRBV10-1|TRBJ1-2
ASSERRSYGYT